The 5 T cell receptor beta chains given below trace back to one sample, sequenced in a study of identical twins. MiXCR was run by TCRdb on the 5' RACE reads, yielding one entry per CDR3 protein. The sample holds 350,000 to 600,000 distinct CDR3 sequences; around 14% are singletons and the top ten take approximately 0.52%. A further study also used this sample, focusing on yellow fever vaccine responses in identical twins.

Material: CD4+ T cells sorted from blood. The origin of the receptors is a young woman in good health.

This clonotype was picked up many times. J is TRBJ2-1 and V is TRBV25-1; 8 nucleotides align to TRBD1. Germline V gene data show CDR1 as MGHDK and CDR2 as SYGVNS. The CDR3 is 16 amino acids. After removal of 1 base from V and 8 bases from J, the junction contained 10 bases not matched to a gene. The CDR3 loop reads CASSEWGAGGEDEQFF. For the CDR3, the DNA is TGTGCCAGCAGTGAATGGGGGGCAGGGGGCGAAGATGAGCAGTTCTTC.

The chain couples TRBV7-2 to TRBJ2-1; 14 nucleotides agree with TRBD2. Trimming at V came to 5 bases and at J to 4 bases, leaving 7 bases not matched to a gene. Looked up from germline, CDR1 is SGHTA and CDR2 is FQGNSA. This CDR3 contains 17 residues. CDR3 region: CASSRTSGRPEYNEQFF. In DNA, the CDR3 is TGTGCCAGCAGCCGGACTAGCGGGAGGCCAGAGTACAATGAGCAGTTCTTC.

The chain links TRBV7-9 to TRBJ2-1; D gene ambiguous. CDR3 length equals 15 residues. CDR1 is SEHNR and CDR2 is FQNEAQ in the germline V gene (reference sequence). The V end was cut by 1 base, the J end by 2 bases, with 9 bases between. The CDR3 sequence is CASSLVAVTYNEQFF. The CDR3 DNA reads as TGTGCCAGCAGCTTAGTGGCAGTGACCTACAATGAGCAGTTCTTC.

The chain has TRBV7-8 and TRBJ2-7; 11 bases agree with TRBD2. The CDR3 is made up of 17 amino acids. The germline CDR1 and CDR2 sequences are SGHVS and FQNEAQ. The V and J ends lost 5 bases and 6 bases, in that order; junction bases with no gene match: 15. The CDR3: CASSLSGVAGGPIEQYF. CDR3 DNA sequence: TGTGCCAGCAGCCTAAGCGGGGTAGCGGGGGGGCCTATCGAGCAGTACTTC.

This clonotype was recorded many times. CDR3 amino acids: CATGTGGTQETQYF. In DNA form, the CDR3 reads TGTGCCACTGGGACAGGGGGAACTCAAGAGACCCAGTACTTC. The genes are TRBV10-3 and TRBJ2-5; 11 bases fit TRBD1. The CDR3 contains 14 residues. J gave up 2 bases and V 10 bases, and 6 bases lay outside the gene matches. CDR1 and CDR2 (germline): ENHRY, SYGVKD.